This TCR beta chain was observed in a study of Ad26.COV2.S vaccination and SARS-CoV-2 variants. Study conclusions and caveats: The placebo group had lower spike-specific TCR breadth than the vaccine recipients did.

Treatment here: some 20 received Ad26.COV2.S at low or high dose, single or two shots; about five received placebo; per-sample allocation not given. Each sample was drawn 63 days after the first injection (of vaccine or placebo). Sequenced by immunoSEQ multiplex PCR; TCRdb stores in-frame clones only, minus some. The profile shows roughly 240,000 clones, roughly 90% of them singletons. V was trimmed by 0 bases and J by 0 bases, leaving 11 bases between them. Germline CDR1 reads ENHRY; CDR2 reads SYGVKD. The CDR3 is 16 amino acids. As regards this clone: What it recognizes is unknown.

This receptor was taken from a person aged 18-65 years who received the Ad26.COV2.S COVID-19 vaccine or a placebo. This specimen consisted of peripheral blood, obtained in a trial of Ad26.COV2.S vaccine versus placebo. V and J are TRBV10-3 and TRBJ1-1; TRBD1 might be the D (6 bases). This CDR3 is CAISESNRALNTEAFF. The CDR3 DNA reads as TGTGCCATCAGTGAGTCGAACAGGGCTCTGAACACTGAAGCTTTCTTT.